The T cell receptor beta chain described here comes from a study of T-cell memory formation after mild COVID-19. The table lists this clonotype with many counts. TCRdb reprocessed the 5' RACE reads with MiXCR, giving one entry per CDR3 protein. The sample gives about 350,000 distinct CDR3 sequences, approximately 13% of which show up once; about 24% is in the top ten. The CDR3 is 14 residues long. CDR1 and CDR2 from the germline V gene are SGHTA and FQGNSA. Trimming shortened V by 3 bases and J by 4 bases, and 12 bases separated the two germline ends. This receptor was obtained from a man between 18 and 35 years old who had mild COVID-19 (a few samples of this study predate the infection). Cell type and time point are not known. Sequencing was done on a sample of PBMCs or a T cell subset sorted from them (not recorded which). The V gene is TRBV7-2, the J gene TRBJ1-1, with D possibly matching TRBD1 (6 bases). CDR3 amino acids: CASSFRGGGTEAFF. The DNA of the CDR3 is TGTGCCAGCAGCTTTAGGGGAGGGGGCACTGAAGCTTTCTTT.